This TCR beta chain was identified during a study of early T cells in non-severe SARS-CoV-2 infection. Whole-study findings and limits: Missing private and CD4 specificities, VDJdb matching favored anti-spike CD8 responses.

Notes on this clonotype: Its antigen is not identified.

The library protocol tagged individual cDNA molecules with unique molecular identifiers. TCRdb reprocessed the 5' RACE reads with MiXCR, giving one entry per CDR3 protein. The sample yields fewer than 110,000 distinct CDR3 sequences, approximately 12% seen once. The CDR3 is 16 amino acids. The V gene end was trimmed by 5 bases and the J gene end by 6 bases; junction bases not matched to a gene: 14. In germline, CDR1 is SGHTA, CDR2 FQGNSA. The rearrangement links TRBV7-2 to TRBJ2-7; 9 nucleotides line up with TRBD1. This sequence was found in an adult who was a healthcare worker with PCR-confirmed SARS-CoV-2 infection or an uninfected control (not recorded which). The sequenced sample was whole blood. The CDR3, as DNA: TGTGCCAGCAGCATCCCCCAAGGACAGGGGTTTGGCGAGCAGTACTTC. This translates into CASSIPQGQGFGEQYF.